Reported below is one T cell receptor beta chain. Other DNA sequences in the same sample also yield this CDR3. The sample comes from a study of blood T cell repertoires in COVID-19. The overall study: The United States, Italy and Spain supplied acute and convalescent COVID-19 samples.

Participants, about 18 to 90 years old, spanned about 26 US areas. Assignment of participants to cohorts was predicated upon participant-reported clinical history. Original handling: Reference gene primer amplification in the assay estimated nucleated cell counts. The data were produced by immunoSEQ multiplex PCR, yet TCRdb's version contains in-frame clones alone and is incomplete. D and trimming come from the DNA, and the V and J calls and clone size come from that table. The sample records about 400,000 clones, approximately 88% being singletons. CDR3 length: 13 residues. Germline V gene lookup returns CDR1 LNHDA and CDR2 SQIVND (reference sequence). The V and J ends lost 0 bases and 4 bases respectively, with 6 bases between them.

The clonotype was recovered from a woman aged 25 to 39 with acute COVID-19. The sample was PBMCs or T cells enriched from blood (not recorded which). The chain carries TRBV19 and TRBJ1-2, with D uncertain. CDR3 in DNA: TGTGCCAGTAGTATAGACCGCGTCTATGGCTACACCTTC. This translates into CASSIDRVYGYTF.